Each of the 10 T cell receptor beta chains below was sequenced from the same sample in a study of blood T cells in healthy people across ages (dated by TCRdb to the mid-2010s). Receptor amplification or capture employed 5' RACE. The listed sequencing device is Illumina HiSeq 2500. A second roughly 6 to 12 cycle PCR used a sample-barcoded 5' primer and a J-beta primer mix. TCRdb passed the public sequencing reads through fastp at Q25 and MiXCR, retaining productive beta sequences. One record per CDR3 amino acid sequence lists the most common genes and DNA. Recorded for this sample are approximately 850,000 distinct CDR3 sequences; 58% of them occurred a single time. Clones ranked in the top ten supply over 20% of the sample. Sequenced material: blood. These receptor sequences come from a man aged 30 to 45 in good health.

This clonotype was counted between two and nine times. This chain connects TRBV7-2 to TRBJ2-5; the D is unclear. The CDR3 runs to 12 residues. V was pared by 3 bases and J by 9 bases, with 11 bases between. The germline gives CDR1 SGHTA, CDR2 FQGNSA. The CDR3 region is CASSFIVLPQYF. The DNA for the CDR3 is TGTGCCAGCAGCTTTATTGTGCTGCCCCAGTACTTC.

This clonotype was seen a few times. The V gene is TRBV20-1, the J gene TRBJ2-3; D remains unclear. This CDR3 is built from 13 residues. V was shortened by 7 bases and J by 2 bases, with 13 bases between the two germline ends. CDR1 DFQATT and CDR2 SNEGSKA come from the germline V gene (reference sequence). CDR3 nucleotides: TGCAGTGGGCTATCCGACGTCACAGATACGCAGTATTTT. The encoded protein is CSGLSDVTDTQYF.

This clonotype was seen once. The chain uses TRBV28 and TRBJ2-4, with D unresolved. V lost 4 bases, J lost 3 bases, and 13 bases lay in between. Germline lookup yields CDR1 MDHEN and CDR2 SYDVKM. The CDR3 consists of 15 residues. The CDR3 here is CASSSALKVKNIQYF. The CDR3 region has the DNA TGTGCCAGCAGTTCTGCGTTGAAAGTCAAAAACATTCAGTACTTC.

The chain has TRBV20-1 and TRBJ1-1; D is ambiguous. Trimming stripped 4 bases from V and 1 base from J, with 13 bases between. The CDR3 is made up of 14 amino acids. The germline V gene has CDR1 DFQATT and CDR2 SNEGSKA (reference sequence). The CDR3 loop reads CSATPPDGNTEAFF. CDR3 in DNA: TGCAGTGCTACACCCCCGGACGGGAACACTGAAGCTTTCTTT.

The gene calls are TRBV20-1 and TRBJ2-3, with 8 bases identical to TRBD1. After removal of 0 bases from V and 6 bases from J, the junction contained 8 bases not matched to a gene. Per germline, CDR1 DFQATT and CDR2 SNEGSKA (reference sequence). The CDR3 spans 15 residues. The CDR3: CSARDVAGGGDTQYF. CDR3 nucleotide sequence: TGCAGTGCTAGAGATGTGGCAGGGGGCGGCGATACGCAGTATTTT.

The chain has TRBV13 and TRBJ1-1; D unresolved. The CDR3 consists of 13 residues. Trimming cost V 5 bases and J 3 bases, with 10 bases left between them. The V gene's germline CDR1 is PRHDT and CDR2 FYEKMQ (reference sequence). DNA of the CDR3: TGTGCCAGCAGCCGTACCAGGTACACTGAAGCTTTCTTT. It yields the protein CASSRTRYTEAFF.

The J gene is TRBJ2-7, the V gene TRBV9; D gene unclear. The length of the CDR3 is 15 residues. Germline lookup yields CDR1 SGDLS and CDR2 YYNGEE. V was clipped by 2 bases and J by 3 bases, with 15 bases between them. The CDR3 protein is CASSVAPSWGYEQYF. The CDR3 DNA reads TGTGCCAGCAGCGTTGCCCCGTCGTGGGGCTACGAGCAGTACTTC.

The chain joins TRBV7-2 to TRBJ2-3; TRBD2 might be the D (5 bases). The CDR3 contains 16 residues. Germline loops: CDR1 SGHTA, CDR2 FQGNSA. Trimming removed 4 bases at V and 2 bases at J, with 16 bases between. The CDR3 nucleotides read TGTGCCAGCAGCTGGAGGCTAGCAGGTTCCACAGATACGCAGTATTTT. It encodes CASSWRLAGSTDTQYF.

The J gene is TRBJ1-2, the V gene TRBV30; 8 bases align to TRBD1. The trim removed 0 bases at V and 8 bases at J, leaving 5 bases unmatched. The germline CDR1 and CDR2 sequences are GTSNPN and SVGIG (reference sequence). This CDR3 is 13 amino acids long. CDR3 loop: CAWSVDRGWGYTF. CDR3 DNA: TGTGCCTGGAGTGTCGACAGGGGATGGGGCTACACCTTC.

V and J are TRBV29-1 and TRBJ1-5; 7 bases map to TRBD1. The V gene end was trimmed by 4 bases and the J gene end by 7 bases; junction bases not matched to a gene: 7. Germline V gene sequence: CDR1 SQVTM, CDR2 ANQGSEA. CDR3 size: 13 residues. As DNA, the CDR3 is TGCAGCGTTGTCGGACAGGCGGGACAGCCCCAGCATTTT. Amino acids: CSVVGQAGQPQHF.